The 14 T cell receptor beta chains listed next were all sequenced from one sample in a study of beta chain features in type 1 diabetes. Sequenced material consisted of expressed TCRB transcripts (all of the isolated RNA was reverse transcribed). TCRdb keeps only in-frame clones here, not all; method: immunoSEQ multiplex PCR. The top ten clones hold roughly 0.6% of a sample with more than 150,000 clones, about 13% of them seen once. The sample was central memory CD4+ T cells from blood. The origin of the receptors is a woman between 18 and 29 years old in good health.

The rearrangement joins TRBV28 to TRBJ2-5; tentative D call: TRBD1 (6 bases). From germline, CDR1 is MDHEN and CDR2 SYDVKM. CDR3 size: 16 residues. The V gene lost 5 bases and the J gene lost 3 bases, with 19 bases spanning the gap. CDR3 bases: TGTGCCAGCAGTACGACAGGCCACCCCCGGGAAGAGACCCAGTACTTC. This gives the protein CASSTTGHPREETQYF.

This clone was counted a few times. V gene TRBV7-8 combines with J gene TRBJ2-5; 8 nucleotides align to TRBD1. Germline-derived CDR1 and CDR2 are SGHVS and FQNEAQ. V dropped 7 bases and J dropped 4; count of bases not matched to a gene: 5. The CDR3 totals 13 residues. The CDR3 protein is CASTKGTGETQYF. The CDR3 nucleotides read TGTGCCAGCACCAAGGGGACAGGAGAGACCCAGTACTTC.

This clone has at least ten counts. The CDR3 region is CAIQGPNQPQHF. CDR3 in DNA: TGTGCCATCCAGGGCCCCAATCAGCCCCAGCATTTT. The chain employs TRBV6-6 and TRBJ1-5; maybe TRBD1 (5 bases). This CDR3 is built from 12 residues. CDR1 and CDR2 (germline): MNHNY, SVGAGI (reference sequence). V gave up 10 bases and J gave up 3 bases, with 10 bases separating them.

In DNA form, the CDR3 reads TGTGCCAGCAGTGAAGGGGTAGCGGCTGGGACCCAGTACTTC. Its protein product is CASSEGVAAGTQYF. The genes are TRBV6-1 and TRBJ2-5; D may be TRBD2 (6 bases). The V gene's germline CDR1 is MNHNS and CDR2 SASEGT. The V and J ends lost 1 base and 7 bases respectively, with 13 bases between them. The CDR3 has 14 residues.

In its sample, this clone was seen a few times. The rearrangement links TRBV10-3 to TRBJ1-5; D is uncertain. The V gene lost 7 bases and the J gene lost 6 bases, with 13 bases spanning the gap. This CDR3 is built from 13 residues. Germline V gives CDR1 ENHRY, CDR2 SYGVKD. The CDR3 loop is CAITEGSAQPQHF. CDR3 coding DNA: TGTGCCATCACCGAGGGATCGGCTCAGCCCCAGCATTTT.

The V call is TRBV29-1, the J call TRBJ2-7; 7 bases align to TRBD1. Germline CDR1 and CDR2: SQVTM and ANQGSEA. This CDR3 has 14 amino acids. The V and J ends lost 6 bases and 0 bases, in that order; junction bases with no gene match: 8. This CDR3 reads CSVLWDSFSYEQYF. Here the CDR3 DNA reads TGCAGCGTGCTTTGGGACAGTTTCTCCTACGAGCAGTACTTC.

The rearrangement links TRBV25-1 to TRBJ1-2, with 7 nucleotides matching TRBD1. J lost 8 bases, V lost 0 bases, and 9 bases had no gene match. The CDR3 is 15 amino acids. In germline, CDR1 is MGHDK, CDR2 SYGVNS. CDR3 bases: TGTGCCAGCAGTGAATATGGACCCGCAGGGGGAGGCTACACCTTC. This codes for CASSEYGPAGGGYTF.

The chain couples TRBV29-1 to TRBJ1-5; 7 bases map to TRBD1. The length of the CDR3 is 15 residues. V lost 7 bases to trimming and J lost 0 bases; unmatched junction nucleotides: 9. The germline gives CDR1 SQVTM, CDR2 ANQGSEA. CDR3 in amino acids: CSAASGTDSNQPQHF. CDR3 nucleotide sequence: TGCAGCGCCGCTTCCGGGACAGATAGCAATCAGCCCCAGCATTTT.

The chain carries TRBV11-2 and TRBJ2-5; TRBD2 might be the D (6 bases). This CDR3 region has 14 residues. Trimming removed 4 bases from V and 1 base from J, with 10 bases in between. The germline V gene encodes CDR1 SGHAT and CDR2 FQNNGV. The CDR3 DNA reads TGTGCCAGCAGCTCGGGACTTTCCCAAGAGACCCAGTACTTC. It is translated as CASSSGLSQETQYF.

This clone came up many times. This chain connects TRBV29-1 to TRBJ2-3, with a possible D match to TRBD2 (6 bases). Per the germline V gene, CDR1 is SQVTM and CDR2 is ANQGSEA. The germline V and J ends were trimmed by 2 bases and 8 bases, with 11 bases remaining between them. The CDR3 has 12 residues. The CDR3 region has the DNA TGCAGCGTTGAATTACTGGAGGGTACGCAGTATTTT. It is translated as CSVELLEGTQYF.

There are a few counts of this clone. This chain joins TRBV27 and TRBJ2-2; D gene unclear. This CDR3 region has 11 residues. Looked up from germline, CDR1 is MNHEY and CDR2 is SMNVEV (reference sequence). Trimming removed 8 bases at V and 9 bases at J, with 10 bases between. The CDR3 DNA follows: TGTGCCAGCGGAACGACTCGGGAGCTGTTTTTT. It is translated as CASGTTRELFF.

The chain is built from TRBV5-1 and TRBJ1-1; 8 positions agree with TRBD1. The CDR3 runs to 17 residues. Germline V CDR1 and CDR2: SGHRS, YFSETQ. Trimming at V came to 2 bases and at J to 2 bases, leaving 11 bases not matched to a gene. The CDR3 here is CASSFQGAMDANTEAFF. The CDR3 bases are TGCGCCAGCAGCTTTCAGGGGGCGATGGATGCAAACACTGAAGCTTTCTTT. Filled out from reference TRBV5-1 and TRBJ1-1, the complete variable domain reads KAGVTQTPRYLIKTRGQQVTLSCSPISGHRSVSWYQQTPGQGLQFLFEYFSETQRNKGNFPGRFSGRQFSNSRSEMNVSTLELGDSALYLCASSFQGAMDANTEAFFGQGTRLTVV.

This chain connects TRBV5-1 to TRBJ2-5; 11 bases are shared with TRBD2. The CDR3 sequence is 16 residues long. Germline values: CDR1 SGHRS, CDR2 YFSETQ. Trimming took 4 bases from V and 2 from J; bases not matched to a gene: 7. The CDR3, as DNA: TGCGCCAGCAGCCGTAGACTAGCGGGACTACAAGAGACCCAGTACTTC. This encodes CASSRRLAGLQETQYF.

The chain has TRBV4-3 and TRBJ2-1; D perhaps matches TRBD2 (5 bases). Trimming shortened V by 0 bases and J by 2 bases, and 11 bases separated the two germline ends. This CDR3 comprises 16 residues. Germline-derived CDR1 and CDR2 are LGHNA and YSLEER. CDR3 sequence (DNA): TGCGCCAGCAGCCAAGATCGGCGGGCTGCCTACAATGAGCAGTTCTTC. This translates into CASSQDRRAAYNEQFF.